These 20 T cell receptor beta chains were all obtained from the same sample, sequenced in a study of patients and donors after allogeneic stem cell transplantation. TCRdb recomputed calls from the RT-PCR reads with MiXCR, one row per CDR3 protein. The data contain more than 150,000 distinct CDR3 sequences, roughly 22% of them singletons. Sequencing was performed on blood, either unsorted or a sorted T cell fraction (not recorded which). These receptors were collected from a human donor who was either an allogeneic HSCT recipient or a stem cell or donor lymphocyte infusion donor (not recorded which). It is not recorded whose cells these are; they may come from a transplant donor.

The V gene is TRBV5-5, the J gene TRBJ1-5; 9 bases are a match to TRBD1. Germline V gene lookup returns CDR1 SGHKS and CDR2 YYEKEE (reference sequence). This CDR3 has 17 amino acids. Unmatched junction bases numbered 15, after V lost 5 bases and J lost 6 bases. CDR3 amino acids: CASSSGTGRWWVQPQHF. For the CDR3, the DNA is TGTGCCAGCAGTTCCGGGACAGGGCGATGGTGGGTTCAGCCCCAGCATTTT.

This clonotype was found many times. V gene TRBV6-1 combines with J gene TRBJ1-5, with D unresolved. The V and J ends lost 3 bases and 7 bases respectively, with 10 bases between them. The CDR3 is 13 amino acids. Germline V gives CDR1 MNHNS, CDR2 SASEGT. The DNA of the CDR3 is TGTGCCAGCAGTGAGACATCAAGACAGCCCCAGCATTTT. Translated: CASSETSRQPQHF.

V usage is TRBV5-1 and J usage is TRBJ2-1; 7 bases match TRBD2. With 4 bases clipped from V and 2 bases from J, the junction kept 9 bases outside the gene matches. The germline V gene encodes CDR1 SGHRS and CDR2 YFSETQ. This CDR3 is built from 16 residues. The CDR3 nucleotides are TGCGCCAGCAGCCCCCGGGCGGGGGAGGCCTACAATGAGCAGTTCTTC. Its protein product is CASSPRAGEAYNEQFF.

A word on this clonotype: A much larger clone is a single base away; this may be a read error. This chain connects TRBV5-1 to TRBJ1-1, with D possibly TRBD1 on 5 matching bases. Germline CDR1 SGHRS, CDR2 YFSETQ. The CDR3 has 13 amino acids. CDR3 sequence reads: CACSFGANTEAFF. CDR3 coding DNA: TGCGCCTGCAGCTTTGGGGCCAACACTGAAGCTTTCTTT.

The chain's CDR3 is CASRGLATDTQYF. The CDR3 DNA sequence: TGTGCCAGCAGGGGACTAGCGACAGATACGCAGTATTTT. V and J are TRBV6-5 and TRBJ2-3, with 10 bases identical to TRBD2. This CDR3 is built from 13 residues. V was pared by 6 bases and J by 3 bases, with 0 bases of the junction left unmatched. Germline assignment: CDR1 MNHEY and CDR2 SVGAGI.

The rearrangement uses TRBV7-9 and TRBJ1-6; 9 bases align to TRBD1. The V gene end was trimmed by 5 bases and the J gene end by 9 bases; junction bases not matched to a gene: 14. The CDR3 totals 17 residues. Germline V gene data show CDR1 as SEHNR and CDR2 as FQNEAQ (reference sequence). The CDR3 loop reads CASSPRFGTGNRSPLHF. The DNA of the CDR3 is TGTGCCAGCAGCCCGAGATTTGGGACAGGGAATCGTTCACCCCTCCACTTT. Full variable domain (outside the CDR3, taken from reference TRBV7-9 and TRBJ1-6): DTGVSQNPRHKITKRGQNVTFRCDPISEHNRLYWYRQTLGQGPEFLTYFQNEAQLEKSRLLSDRFSAERPKGSFSTLEIQRTEQGDSAMYLCASSPRFGTGNRSPLHFGNGTRLTVT.

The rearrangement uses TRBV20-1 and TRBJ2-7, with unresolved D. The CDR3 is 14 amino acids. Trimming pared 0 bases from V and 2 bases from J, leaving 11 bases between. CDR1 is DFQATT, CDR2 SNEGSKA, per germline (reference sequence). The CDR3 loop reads CSARDLTLPYEQYF. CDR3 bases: TGCAGTGCTAGAGATCTGACTCTTCCCTACGAGCAGTACTTC.

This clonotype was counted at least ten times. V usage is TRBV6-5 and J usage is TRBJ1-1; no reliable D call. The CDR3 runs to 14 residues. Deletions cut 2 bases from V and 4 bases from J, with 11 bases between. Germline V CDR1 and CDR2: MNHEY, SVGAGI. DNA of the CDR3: TGTGCCAGCAGTTACGACGATCCGGGCACTGAAGCTTTCTTT. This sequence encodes CASSYDDPGTEAFF.

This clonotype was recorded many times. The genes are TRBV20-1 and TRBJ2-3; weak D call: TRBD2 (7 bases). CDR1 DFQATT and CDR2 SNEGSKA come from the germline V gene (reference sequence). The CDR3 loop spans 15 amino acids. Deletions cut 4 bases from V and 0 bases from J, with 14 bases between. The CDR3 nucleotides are TGCAGTGCTACCCCTGGGGGGGCCAGCACAGATACGCAGTATTTT. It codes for CSATPGGASTDTQYF.

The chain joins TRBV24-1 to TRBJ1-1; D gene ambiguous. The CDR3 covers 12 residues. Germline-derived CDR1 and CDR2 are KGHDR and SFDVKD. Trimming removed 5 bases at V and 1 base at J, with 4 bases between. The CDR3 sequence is CATSGKNTEAFF. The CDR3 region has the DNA TGTGCCACCAGTGGGAAGAACACTGAAGCTTTCTTT.

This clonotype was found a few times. The CDR3 reads CASSTWTENYGYTF. The CDR3 DNA reads TGTGCCAGCAGCACCTGGACGGAGAACTATGGCTACACCTTC. The chain uses TRBV12-3 or TRBV12-4 and TRBJ1-2; no definite D call. Trimming stripped 6 bases from V and 2 bases from J, with 13 bases between. The CDR3 consists of 14 residues.

The chain's CDR3 is CSVTTLETQYF. CDR3 in DNA: TGCAGCGTCACGACTTTGGAGACCCAGTACTTC. This chain joins TRBV29-1 and TRBJ2-5; D gene uncertain. Trimming shortened V by 6 bases and J by 5 bases, and 10 bases separated the two germline ends. CDR3 length equals 11 residues. Germline assignment: CDR1 SQVTM and CDR2 ANQGSEA.

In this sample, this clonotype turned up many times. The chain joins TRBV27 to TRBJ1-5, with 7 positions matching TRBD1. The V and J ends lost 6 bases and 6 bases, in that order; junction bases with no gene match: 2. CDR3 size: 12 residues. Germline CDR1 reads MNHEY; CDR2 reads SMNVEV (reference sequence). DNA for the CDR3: TGTGCCAGCAGGACAGGGAGTCAGCCCCAGCATTTT. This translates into CASRTGSQPQHF.

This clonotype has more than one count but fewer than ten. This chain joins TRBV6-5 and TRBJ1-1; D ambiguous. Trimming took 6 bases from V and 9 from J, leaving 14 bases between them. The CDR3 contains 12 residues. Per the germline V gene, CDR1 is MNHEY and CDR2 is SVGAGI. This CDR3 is CASSYRGQKAFF. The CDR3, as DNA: TGTGCCAGCAGCTACCGTGGGCAGAAAGCTTTCTTT.

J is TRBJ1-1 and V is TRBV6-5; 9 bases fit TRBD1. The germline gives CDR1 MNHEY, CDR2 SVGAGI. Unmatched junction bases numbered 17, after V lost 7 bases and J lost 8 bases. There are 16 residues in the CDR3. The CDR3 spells CASKNPGQGGTGEAFF. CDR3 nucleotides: TGTGCCAGCAAGAACCCGGGACAGGGCGGGACGGGGGAAGCTTTCTTT.

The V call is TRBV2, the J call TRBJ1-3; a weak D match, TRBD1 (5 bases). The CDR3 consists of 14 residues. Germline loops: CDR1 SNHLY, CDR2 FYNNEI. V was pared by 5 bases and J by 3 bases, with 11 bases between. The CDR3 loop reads CASSNRDLGNTIYF. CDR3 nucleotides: TGTGCCAGCAGTAACCGGGACCTTGGAAACACCATATATTTT.

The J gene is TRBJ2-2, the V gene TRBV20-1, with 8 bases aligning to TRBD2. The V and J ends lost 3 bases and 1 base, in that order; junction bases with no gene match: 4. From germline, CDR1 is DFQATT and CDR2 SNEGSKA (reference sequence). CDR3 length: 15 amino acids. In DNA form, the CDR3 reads TGCAGTGCTAGGGCTACTAGCGGGAACACCGGGGAGCTGTTTTTT. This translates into CSARATSGNTGELFF.

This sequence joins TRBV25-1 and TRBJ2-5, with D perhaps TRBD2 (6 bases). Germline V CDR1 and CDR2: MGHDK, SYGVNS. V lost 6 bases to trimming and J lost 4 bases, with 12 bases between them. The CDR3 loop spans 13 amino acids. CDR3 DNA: TGTGCCAGCAGCCCCTCCGGGGGAGAGACCCAGTACTTC. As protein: CASSPSGGETQYF.

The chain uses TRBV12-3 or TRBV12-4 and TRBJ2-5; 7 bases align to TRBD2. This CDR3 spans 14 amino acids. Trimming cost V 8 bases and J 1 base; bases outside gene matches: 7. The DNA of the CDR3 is TGTGCCAGCTTTGATACTAGCGCCCAAGAGACCCAGTACTTC. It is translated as CASFDTSAQETQYF.

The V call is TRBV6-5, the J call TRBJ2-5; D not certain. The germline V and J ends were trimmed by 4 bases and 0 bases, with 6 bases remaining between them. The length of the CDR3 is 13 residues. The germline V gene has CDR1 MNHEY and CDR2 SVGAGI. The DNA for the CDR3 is TGTGCCAGCAGTTGGCAAGACCAAGAGACCCAGTACTTC. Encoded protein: CASSWQDQETQYF.